This TCR beta chain was obtained from a study of blood T cell repertoires in COVID-19. V was pared by 7 bases and J by 6 bases, with 8 bases of the junction left unmatched. This CDR3 has 14 amino acids. Germline V gene sequence: CDR1 MNHEY, CDR2 SVGAGI. Data came from immunoSEQ multiplex PCR; TCRdb stores just in-frame clones and leaves some out. The sample has about 92,000 clones; approximately 88% are singletons. The sequence derives from an older woman with COVID-19, enrolled during active disease. V is TRBV6-5 and J is TRBJ2-3, with 9 bases aligning to TRBD1. The sample comprised peripheral blood. The CDR3, as DNA: TGTGCCAGCACTCCGGGACAGGGTATTGATACGCAGTATTTT. This translates into CASTPGQGIDTQYF.